This is a list of T cell receptor beta chains from one sample in a study of control samples from healthy donors and cancer patients. Data came from immunoSEQ multiplex PCR; TCRdb stores just in-frame clones and leaves some out. The table records approximately 110,000 clones, 90% of them present only once. Sequenced material: blood. Source of these receptors: a human donor in good health. The donor label of this sample is uncertain. Both conserved end residues are part of each CDR3. Fields, in order: CDR3 length, D gene, V gene, clone size, J gene, CDR3 DNA, CDR3 protein. The D gene is left open where the match is weak. Clone size is not always given. Where it is, it says once, few, many or a class for expanded clones.

CDR3 length: 13; D gene: TRBD2; V gene: TRBV2; clone size: NA; J gene: TRBJ2-7; CDR3 DNA: TGTGCCAGCAGGGTTAGCGGGCTCTACGAGCAGTACTTC; CDR3 protein: CASRVSGLYEQYF
CDR3 length: 12; D gene: NA; V gene: TRBV6-6; clone size: NA; J gene: TRBJ1-5; CDR3 DNA: TGTGCCAGCAGCCATCAGACAGCGCCCCAGCATTTT; CDR3 protein: CASSHQTAPQHF
CDR3 length: 15; D gene: NA; V gene: TRBV7-8; clone size: NA; J gene: TRBJ2-3; CDR3 DNA: TGTGCCAGCAGCCCCAGACAGTGGGGCACAGATACGCAGTATTTT; CDR3 protein: CASSPRQWGTDTQYF
CDR3 length: 13; D gene: NA; V gene: TRBV19; clone size: NA; J gene: TRBJ1-5; CDR3 DNA: TGTGCCACTCTTGGGGATGGCCTTGGGCCCCAGCATTTT; CDR3 protein: CATLGDGLGPQHF
CDR3 length: 17; D gene: NA; V gene: TRBV9; clone size: NA; J gene: TRBJ2-6; CDR3 DNA: TGTGCCAGCAGCGGCCCACCCCAGGCAGCTGGGGCCAACGTCCTGACTTTC; CDR3 protein: CASSGPPQAAGANVLTF
CDR3 length: 15; D gene: NA; V gene: TRBV11-2; clone size: NA; J gene: TRBJ2-7; CDR3 DNA: TGTGCCAGCAGCATAGACCTACAGGTCAGGCACGAGCAGTACTTC; CDR3 protein: CASSIDLQVRHEQYF
CDR3 length: 14; D gene: NA; V gene: TRBV24-1; clone size: NA; J gene: TRBJ1-6; CDR3 DNA: TGTGCCACCAGTGATTCCCAGGGTGGATCACCCCTCCACTTT; CDR3 protein: CATSDSQGGSPLHF
CDR3 length: 17; D gene: NA; V gene: TRBV5-1; clone size: NA; J gene: TRBJ1-3; CDR3 DNA: TGCGCCAGCAGCTTGGTTTGGCAGGGGAGCTCTGGAAACACCATATATTTT; CDR3 protein: CASSLVWQGSSGNTIYF
CDR3 length: 13; D gene: NA; V gene: TRBV19; clone size: NA; J gene: TRBJ1-1; CDR3 DNA: TGTGCCAGTAGCCTCGGGGGGTTACCTGAAGCTTTCTTT; CDR3 protein: CASSLGGLPEAFF
CDR3 length: 18; D gene: TRBD1; V gene: TRBV5-1; clone size: NA; J gene: TRBJ2-5; CDR3 DNA: TGCGCCAGCAGCTACGGGACAGGGGCCGTTGGGGGACAAGAGACCCAGTACTTC; CDR3 protein: CASSYGTGAVGGQETQYF
CDR3 length: 13; D gene: NA; V gene: TRBV5-6; clone size: NA; J gene: TRBJ2-5; CDR3 DNA: TGTGCCAGCAGCTTACGAGCGGGCGAGACCCAGTACTTC; CDR3 protein: CASSLRAGETQYF
CDR3 length: 14; D gene: TRBD2; V gene: TRBV27; clone size: NA; J gene: TRBJ2-7; CDR3 DNA: TGTGCCAGCCAACCCGGGGGGAGCTTGGACGAGCAGTACTTC; CDR3 protein: CASQPGGSLDEQYF
CDR3 length: 14; D gene: NA; V gene: TRBV30; clone size: NA; J gene: TRBJ1-5; CDR3 DNA: TGTGCCTGGAGCACTGGGACAAGGGGACAGCCCCAGCATTTT; CDR3 protein: CAWSTGTRGQPQHF
CDR3 length: 17; D gene: NA; V gene: TRBV19; clone size: NA; J gene: TRBJ2-5; CDR3 DNA: TGTGCCAGTAGTATAGACCCCCCGAGGGGCAACCAAGAGACCCAGTACTTC; CDR3 protein: CASSIDPPRGNQETQYF
CDR3 length: 14; D gene: NA; V gene: TRBV4-1; clone size: NA; J gene: TRBJ1-2; CDR3 DNA: TGCGCCAGCAGCCAAGAGGGAAATGGCTATGGCTACACCTTC; CDR3 protein: CASSQEGNGYGYTF
CDR3 length: 14; D gene: NA; V gene: TRBV9; clone size: NA; J gene: TRBJ1-2; CDR3 DNA: TGTGCCAGCAGCCCCCCCCCACCTAACTATGGCTACACCTTC; CDR3 protein: CASSPPPPNYGYTF
CDR3 length: 15; D gene: TRBD1; V gene: TRBV5-4; clone size: NA; J gene: TRBJ1-6; CDR3 DNA: TGTGCCAGCACCTGGGGACAGGGTAATAATTCACCCCTCCACTTT; CDR3 protein: CASTWGQGNNSPLHF
CDR3 length: 14; D gene: NA; V gene: TRBV11-2; clone size: NA; J gene: TRBJ2-5; CDR3 DNA: TGTGCCAGCAGCGCCACCTCGAACCAAGAGACCCAGTACTTC; CDR3 protein: CASSATSNQETQYF
CDR3 length: 15; D gene: NA; V gene: TRBV18; clone size: NA; J gene: TRBJ1-2; CDR3 DNA: TGTGCCAGCTCACCAACTCAAACAGATGACTATGGCTACACCTTC; CDR3 protein: CASSPTQTDDYGYTF
CDR3 length: 14; D gene: NA; V gene: TRBV5-1; clone size: NA; J gene: TRBJ1-2; CDR3 DNA: TGCGCCAGCAGCCCGAACCCGGACGGTTATGGCTACACCTTC; CDR3 protein: CASSPNPDGYGYTF
CDR3 length: 12; D gene: TRBD1; V gene: TRBV27; clone size: NA; J gene: TRBJ1-2; CDR3 DNA: TGTGCCAGCACCGGACAGGGCAGTGGCTACACCTTC; CDR3 protein: CASTGQGSGYTF
CDR3 length: 13; D gene: NA; V gene: TRBV18; clone size: once; J gene: TRBJ1-1; CDR3 DNA: TGTGCCAGCTCACGAGAGGGGGACACTGAAGCTTTCTTT; CDR3 protein: CASSREGDTEAFF
CDR3 length: 13; D gene: NA; V gene: TRBV12-3/TRBV12-4; clone size: once; J gene: TRBJ1-1; CDR3 DNA: TGTGCCAGCAGTTACCGCAGGGACACTGAAGCTTTCTTT; CDR3 protein: CASSYRRDTEAFF
CDR3 length: 15; D gene: NA; V gene: TRBV9; clone size: NA; J gene: TRBJ1-4; CDR3 DNA: TGTGCCAGCAGCGTAGACGGGGGGCCTAATGAAAAACTGTTTTTT; CDR3 protein: CASSVDGGPNEKLFF
CDR3 length: 15; D gene: NA; V gene: TRBV5-1; clone size: NA; J gene: TRBJ1-1; CDR3 DNA: TGCGCCAGCAGCTTGGCCTTCAGTGGGGCACCAGAAGCTTTCTTT; CDR3 protein: CASSLAFSGAPEAFF
CDR3 length: 17; D gene: NA; V gene: TRBV5-5; clone size: NA; J gene: TRBJ2-2; CDR3 DNA: TGTGCCAGCAGCTTATACTCCCAAGGGGTTTTCGCCGGGGAGCTGTTTTTT; CDR3 protein: CASSLYSQGVFAGELFF
CDR3 length: 11; D gene: NA; V gene: TRBV30; clone size: NA; J gene: TRBJ2-7; CDR3 DNA: TGTGCCTGGATGGAATCCTACGAGCAGTACTTC; CDR3 protein: CAWMESYEQYF
CDR3 length: 12; D gene: NA; V gene: TRBV19; clone size: NA; J gene: TRBJ1-1; CDR3 DNA: TGTGCCAGTAGCCTACGTACAGAAGAAGCTTTCTTT; CDR3 protein: CASSLRTEEAFF
CDR3 length: 16; D gene: NA; V gene: TRBV28; clone size: NA; J gene: TRBJ1-2; CDR3 DNA: TGTGCCAGCAGTTCAGCCGGGACGGAAAACAACTATGGCTACACCTTC; CDR3 protein: CASSSAGTENNYGYTF
CDR3 length: 14; D gene: NA; V gene: TRBV5-1; clone size: NA; J gene: TRBJ1-3; CDR3 DNA: TGCGCCAGCCAAGGGGATTTCTCTGGAAACACCATATATTTT; CDR3 protein: CASQGDFSGNTIYF
CDR3 length: 16; D gene: TRBD2; V gene: TRBV24-1; clone size: NA; J gene: TRBJ2-1; CDR3 DNA: TGTGCCACCAGTGAATCTAGCGGGGGATCCTACAATGAGCAGTTCTTC; CDR3 protein: CATSESSGGSYNEQFF
CDR3 length: 16; D gene: TRBD1; V gene: TRBV7-7; clone size: NA; J gene: TRBJ2-3; CDR3 DNA: TGTGCCAGCAGCCCTGGGCCAGGGGGCACAACAGATACGCAGTATTTT; CDR3 protein: CASSPGPGGTTDTQYF
CDR3 length: 13; D gene: NA; V gene: TRBV24-1; clone size: once; J gene: TRBJ1-1; CDR3 DNA: TGTGCCACCAGTGATAGCTACAGGAGTGAAGCTTTCTTT; CDR3 protein: CATSDSYRSEAFF
CDR3 length: 13; D gene: NA; V gene: TRBV5-1; clone size: NA; J gene: TRBJ2-2; CDR3 DNA: TGCGCCAGCAGCCAGAGGTCCACCGGGGAGCTGTTTTTT; CDR3 protein: CASSQRSTGELFF
CDR3 length: 15; D gene: NA; V gene: TRBV27; clone size: NA; J gene: TRBJ2-7; CDR3 DNA: TGTGCCAGCAGTTTGGGGTCCTCATCTTACTACGAGCAGTACTTC; CDR3 protein: CASSLGSSSYYEQYF
CDR3 length: 16; D gene: NA; V gene: TRBV24-1; clone size: NA; J gene: TRBJ1-1; CDR3 DNA: TGTGCCACCCAAGTACGTCGGCGCGGGACGAACACTGAAGCTTTCTTT; CDR3 protein: CATQVRRRGTNTEAFF
CDR3 length: 14; D gene: TRBD1; V gene: TRBV28; clone size: once; J gene: TRBJ1-2; CDR3 DNA: TGTGCCAGCAGAGGACAGGGGGAGGACTATGGCTACACCTTC; CDR3 protein: CASRGQGEDYGYTF
CDR3 length: 14; D gene: NA; V gene: TRBV19; clone size: once; J gene: TRBJ1-3; CDR3 DNA: TGTGCCAGTAGTAACGGACAGTCTGGAAACACCATATATTTT; CDR3 protein: CASSNGQSGNTIYF
CDR3 length: 14; D gene: NA; V gene: TRBV6-5; clone size: NA; J gene: TRBJ1-1; CDR3 DNA: TGTGCCAGCAGTCTGCGGACGGGGAACACTGAAGCTTTCTTT; CDR3 protein: CASSLRTGNTEAFF
CDR3 length: 14; D gene: TRBD1; V gene: TRBV5-4; clone size: few; J gene: TRBJ1-2; CDR3 DNA: TGTGCCAGCAGCTCAGGGACAGTTTCGCGGGGCTACACCTTC; CDR3 protein: CASSSGTVSRGYTF
CDR3 length: 14; D gene: NA; V gene: TRBV6-5; clone size: NA; J gene: TRBJ2-7; CDR3 DNA: TGTGCCAGCAGTTATTCTACAGGGTTTGGCGAGCAGTACTTC; CDR3 protein: CASSYSTGFGEQYF
CDR3 length: 13; D gene: NA; V gene: TRBV27; clone size: NA; J gene: TRBJ2-7; CDR3 DNA: TGTGCCAGCGGGGAATTCGGGGGCTACGAGCAGTACTTC; CDR3 protein: CASGEFGGYEQYF
CDR3 length: 12; D gene: TRBD1; V gene: TRBV29-1; clone size: NA; J gene: TRBJ2-5; CDR3 DNA: TGCAGCGCTGGACAGGGGAAAGAGACCCAGTACTTC; CDR3 protein: CSAGQGKETQYF
CDR3 length: 13; D gene: NA; V gene: TRBV19; clone size: NA; J gene: TRBJ1-2; CDR3 DNA: TGTGCCAGTACCCCACGGGGGCGATATGGCTACACCTTC; CDR3 protein: CASTPRGRYGYTF
CDR3 length: 15; D gene: TRBD1; V gene: TRBV6-5; clone size: NA; J gene: TRBJ1-2; CDR3 DNA: TGTGCCAGCAGTTCCACCCTCCCGGGACAGGGGGTTGACACCTTC; CDR3 protein: CASSSTLPGQGVDTF
CDR3 length: 15; D gene: NA; V gene: TRBV19; clone size: NA; J gene: TRBJ2-5; CDR3 DNA: TGTGCCAGTAGTACCTCTTCAGGGTGGGGAGAGACCCAGTACTTC; CDR3 protein: CASSTSSGWGETQYF
CDR3 length: 14; D gene: TRBD2; V gene: TRBV19; clone size: NA; J gene: TRBJ2-1; CDR3 DNA: TGTGCCAGCCGGGGACTAGCGGTTTACAATGAGCAGTTCTTC; CDR3 protein: CASRGLAVYNEQFF
CDR3 length: 15; D gene: TRBD1; V gene: TRBV6-5; clone size: NA; J gene: TRBJ1-5; CDR3 DNA: TGTGCCAGCAGTTTGTCGGGACAGGGCAATCAGCCCCAGCATTTT; CDR3 protein: CASSLSGQGNQPQHF
CDR3 length: 17; D gene: NA; V gene: TRBV21-1; clone size: NA; J gene: TRBJ1-2; CDR3 DNA: TGTGCCAGCAGCAAAGATCTAGACAGGGAAAAGGGGTATGGCTACACCTTC; CDR3 protein: CASSKDLDREKGYGYTF
CDR3 length: 11; D gene: NA; V gene: TRBV5-5; clone size: NA; J gene: TRBJ2-7; CDR3 DNA: TGTGCCAGCAGCTGGACAGACGAGCAGTACTTC; CDR3 protein: CASSWTDEQYF
CDR3 length: 14; D gene: TRBD2; V gene: TRBV6-4; clone size: NA; J gene: TRBJ2-1; CDR3 DNA: TGTGCCAGCAGTGACTCGCCGGGGGGGAATGAGCAGTTCTTC; CDR3 protein: CASSDSPGGNEQFF
CDR3 length: 17; D gene: NA; V gene: TRBV19; clone size: NA; J gene: TRBJ1-6; CDR3 DNA: TGTGCCAGTAGTATAGACTGGACAGTCTCCTATAATTCACCCCTCCACTTT; CDR3 protein: CASSIDWTVSYNSPLHF